The rows below give T cell receptor beta chains drawn from one sample of a study of control samples from healthy donors and cancer patients. Here immunoSEQ multiplex PCR was the method, and the copy in TCRdb shows in-frame clones only, minus some. The repertoire holds 98,000 or so clones, with 75% to 85% as singletons. The sequenced sample was blood. These receptors were collected from a woman aged 30 to 39 in good health. The CDR3 runs from the conserved cysteine through the conserved F or W. Fields, in order: V gene, J gene, CDR3 protein.

>TRBV13|TRBJ1-1
CASSLAWMNTEAFF
>TRBV7-8|TRBJ1-2
CASSLRDRAILVDGYTF
>TRBV5-6|TRBJ2-3
CASSFPTPLPDTQYF
>TRBV19|TRBJ2-2
CASSIELAGGATGELFF
>TRBV19|TRBJ2-3
CASSIGDTQYF
>TRBV7-6|TRBJ2-7
CASSLAHSSYEQYF
>TRBV7-2|TRBJ2-3
CASSLDSRADTQYF
>TRBV2|TRBJ1-2
CASSVDAYYGYTF
>TRBV30|TRBJ1-5
CAWSGLLSKPQHF
>TRBV5-1|TRBJ2-1
CASSLTGSNNEQFF